This T cell receptor (beta chain) was sequenced for a study of molecular identifiers for immune sequencing clone quantification (dated by TCRdb to about 2018). For the wider study: For a replicate experiment, RNA from approximately 20,000 or 98,000 naive CD8 T cells was divided into five aliquots, and four of the five aliquots were sequenced. This methods study benchmarked molecular-identifier clustering-based TCR repertoire sequencing (MIDCIRS) and TCR RNA copy counting, using CD8 T cells to do so.

The germline ends are 13 bases apart after V is trimmed by 1 base and J by 7 bases. The germline V gene (reference sequence) specifies SEHNR as CDR1 and FQNEAQ as CDR2. The CDR3, from cysteine to phenylalanine, totals 15 residues. Only the CDR3 DNA stays, 45 bases, in frame from base 1. Libraries of naive CD8 T cells were built from anywhere between roughly 19,000 and 1,000,000 sorted cells, with 10%, 30% or 50% of the purified RNA used. On a BD FACSAria II, naive CD8 T cells were FACS-sorted as CD8+CD4-CCR7+CD45RA+ and collected into RLT Plus buffer. Approximately nine TCR copies' worth of Jurkat RNA were spiked into about 20,000-1,100,000 naive CD8 T cell samples to test detection sensitivity. Enrichment of CD8 T cells was performed with RosetteSep CD8+ T Cell Enrichment Cocktail and Ficoll-Paque, after which ACK red cell lysis was carried out. Study-wide findings and limitations: Modeling estimated approximately 3 recovered TCR RNA copies per cell, compared with about 10 by digital PCR, which implies 25% to 30% capture efficiency. When barcode sub-clustering was left out, chimeric consensus sequences inflated TCR diversity, with chimeras reaching as high as 47%. Even against a background of about a million naive CD8 T cells, spiked-in Jurkat TCR RNA amounting to a single cell's worth was reported to be detectable. The naive libraries included spiked-in Jurkat TCR RNA (about nine copies' worth), and this RNA is not part of the donor repertoire. In CMV-specific effector cells, over 99% of molecules were held by clones above 20 RNA copies, whereas under 1% of molecules were held by such clones in naive cells. Highly expanded clone sizes could be underestimated if identical TCR molecules share a barcode.

This clonotype was seen at least ten times. Its specific antigen is unknown. Base-call qualities are not available, and no considerably larger clone is one nucleotide away. Library preparation was by PCR. TCRdb lists the instrument as Illumina HiSeq 4000. Bulk TCR libraries were generated as previously described, with the TCR primers listed in Table S5 used. Purification of total RNA was performed with the Qiagen AllPrep DNA/RNA kit. Before any analysis, reads coming from multiple sequencing runs of the same library were combined into one pool. On the authors' methods: Reads were retained only if their TCR constant sequence matched exactly, and those retained reads were trimmed to 150 nt and grouped according to their 12-nt molecular barcodes. Reads within each barcode group were sub-clustered using a 15% Levenshtein threshold, and quality-weighted consensus sequences were constructed for each RNA molecule. Non-functional sequences were removed, as were lower-count sequences one edit away from another. On the basis of fitting two negative binomial distributions, barcode sub-clusters with fewer than 20% of the maximum read count were discarded. The public reads were reanalyzed by TCRdb: fastp trimming at Q25, MiXCR alignment, in-frame beta chains only. Rows with one shared CDR3 protein collapse into an entry with the most common genes and DNA. The V and J calls follow TCRdb's processing rather than the paper's. This sample comprises around 40,000 distinct CDR3 sequences, roughly 21% of them detected only once. The top ten clonotypes cover under 1.3% of the sample.

This receptor was obtained from a human donor in good health. Some libraries in this study had Jurkat cell RNA spiked in. Sequenced sample: naive CD8+ T cells from blood, with Jurkat cell RNA spiked in. The cell subset or site label, as the study defines it: FACS-sorted CD8+CD4-CCR7+CD45RA+ naive T cells. Recombination connected TRBV7-9 to TRBJ1-4; TRBD1 might be the D gene, on 6 matching bases. Read as DNA, the sequence is TGTGCCAGCAGCTTAGGCGGGGGCGCGGGTGAAAAACTGTTTTTT. Translated, it reads CASSLGGGAGEKLFF.